This record covers a single T cell receptor (beta chain). Sequencing was performed with immunoSEQ multiplex PCR; in TCRdb, only in-frame clones are kept and a portion is missing. The sample consists of 40,000 to 50,000 clones, approximately 77% of them appearing once. The sample originates from a study of preoperative IRX-2 immunotherapy in early breast cancer. Treatment indicated: preoperative locoregional IRX-2 cytokine immunotherapy. Preoperative locoregional IRX-2 cytokine immunotherapy was tested in the phase Ib source study. The CDR3 extends over 15 amino acids. Germline trimming cut 6 bases from V and 2 bases from J; bases unmatched to any gene: 5. In germline, CDR1 is MNHGY, CDR2 SAAAGT.

This TCR derives from a human donor with breast cancer. This sample comprised tumor tissue, obtained after IRX-2 immunotherapy. The chain employs TRBV6-8 and TRBJ2-7; 12 bases are shared with TRBD2. CDR3 protein: CASRGGLAGTYEQYF. In DNA, the CDR3 is TGTGCCAGCAGGGGAGGACTAGCGGGGACCTACGAGCAGTACTTC.